Presented here are 32 T cell receptor beta chains from one specimen sequenced in a study of T cells in Graves' hyperthyroidism and ophthalmopathy. Amplified TCR beta CDR3 regions derived from RNA transcripts. First-round RT-PCR targeting the TCR CDR3 was performed with the HTBI primer set. TCRdb ran MiXCR on the multiplex PCR reads and lists one entry per CDR3 protein. The sample comprises approximately 640,000 distinct CDR3 sequences, roughly 46% of which are singletons, and less than 8.5% rests with the top ten. The sequenced material came from peripheral blood or thyroid tissue (not recorded which). The receptors were gathered from an adult man with Graves' disease, either hyperthyroidism or ophthalmopathy (not recorded which).

For this clonotype: A much bigger clone sits one base away, suggesting this may be a read error. This rearrangement joins TRBV20-1 to TRBJ1-3; D ambiguous. Germline CDR1 is DFQATT and CDR2 is SNEGSKA (reference sequence). The CDR3 spans 13 residues. The ends were cut back, 3 bases at V and 3 bases at J, with 9 bases in the middle. Here the CDR3 reads CSASLLFGNTIYF. As DNA, the CDR3 is TGCAGTGCTAGTTTGCTCTTTGGAAACACCATATATTTT.

About this clonotype itself: Compared with germline, one end of the junction differs, possibly owing to a read error. The chain carries TRBV7-2 and TRBJ1-2; TRBD1 is a possible D gene (6 bases). This CDR3 contains 15 residues. Per the germline V gene, CDR1 is SGHTA and CDR2 is FQGNSA. CDR3 in DNA: TGCGCCAGCAGCCAAGCGGGGGGCACTAACTATGGCTACACCTTC. Its translation: CASSQAGGTNYGYTF.

This clonotype was seen a single time. The chain couples TRBV7-3 to TRBJ1-5, with 8 nucleotides matching TRBD1. V lost 6 bases to trimming and J lost 2 bases; unmatched junction nucleotides: 6. CDR3 size: 15 residues. Germline assignment: CDR1 SGHTA and CDR2 FQGTGA. The CDR3 DNA reads as TGTGCCAGCAGGCCGACAGGGGTGGGCAATCAGCCCCAGCATTTT. Protein: CASRPTGVGNQPQHF.

Details on this clonotype: This sequence may be a read error, since a much larger clone differs from it by one base. The chain joins TRBV6-5 to TRBJ1-5; D remains ambiguous. Germline CDR1 MNHEY, CDR2 SVGAGI. The CDR3 has 13 amino acids. Written as DNA, the CDR3 is TGTGCCGGCAGTCTACCGGGCAATCAGCCCCAGCATTTT. This gives the protein CAGSLPGNQPQHF.

V usage is TRBV5-1 and J usage is TRBJ1-2, with D unclear. The V gene lost 0 bases and the J gene lost 3 bases, with 12 bases spanning the gap. Germline-derived CDR1 and CDR2 are SGHRS and YFSETQ. The CDR3 totals 15 residues. The CDR3 reads CASSLERAGDYGYTF. The CDR3 bases are TGCGCCAGCAGCTTGGAACGGGCAGGAGACTATGGCTACACCTTC.

This clonotype was seen a handful of times. The chain combines TRBV6-5 with TRBJ1-6, with D maybe TRBD1 (6 bases). Germline V gives CDR1 MNHEY, CDR2 SVGAGI. The CDR3 is 15 amino acids. V lost 2 bases and J lost 5, with 10 bases in between. The CDR3 DNA reads TGTGCCAGCAGTTACACACAGGGAGATAATTCACCCCTCCACTTT. Translating gives CASSYTQGDNSPLHF.

This chain joins TRBV2 and TRBJ2-7; no firm D call. V lost 7 bases, J lost 0 bases, and 4 bases lay in between. The CDR3 is 11 amino acids. The germline CDR1 and CDR2 sequences are SNHLY and FYNNEI. The CDR3 nucleotides read TGTGCCAGCACTAGCTCCTACGAGCAGTACTTC. It is translated as CASTSSYEQYF.

The gene calls are TRBV29-1 and TRBJ2-7, with a weak D call TRBD2 (5 bases). Looked up from germline, CDR1 is SQVTM and CDR2 is ANQGSEA. Trimming pared 8 bases from V and 4 bases from J, leaving 21 bases between. This CDR3 has 14 residues. CDR3 DNA sequence: TGCAGCTTAGCGCAAGCAGCAGTGCCTTACGAGCAGTACTTC. Amino acids: CSLAQAAVPYEQYF.

This clonotype was recorded only once. This chain joins TRBV7-6 and TRBJ2-7; TRBD2 matches 13 bases. CDR1 and CDR2 (germline): SGHVS, FNYEAQ. V was pared by 3 bases and J by 2 bases, with 1 base of the junction left unmatched. The CDR3 contains 15 residues. The CDR3 loop is CASSLTSGRPYEQYF. The CDR3 DNA is TGTGCCAGCAGCTTGACTAGCGGGAGGCCCTACGAGCAGTACTTC.

This clonotype was counted a single time. V is TRBV7-2 and J is TRBJ1-4; 10 bases fit TRBD1. The CDR3 covers 13 residues. V lost 5 bases and J lost 8; bases outside the gene matches: 2. Germline-derived CDR1 and CDR2 are SGHTA and FQGNSA. The CDR3 here is CASSGTGEEKLFF. CDR3 nucleotides: TGTGCCAGCAGCGGGACAGGGGAGGAAAAACTGTTTTTT. Full variable domain (remainder filled in from reference TRBV7-2 and TRBJ1-4): GAGVSQSPSNKVTEKGKDVELRCDPISGHTALYWYRQSLGQGLEFLIYFQGNSAPDKSGLPSDRFSAERTGGSVSTLTIQRTQQEDSAVYLCASSGTGEEKLFFGSGTQLSVL.

This clonotype was counted a few times. The chain employs TRBV11-3 and TRBJ1-1; D possibly corresponds to TRBD1 (5 bases). The germline V gene encodes CDR1 SGHNT and CDR2 YENEEA. Between the trimmed V and J ends, which lost 4 bases and 8 bases, there was a span of 8 bases. The CDR3 runs 11 residues. The CDR3 DNA follows: TGTGCCAGCAGCTCGGGGCACGAAGCTTTCTTT. This translates into CASSSGHEAFF.

This clonotype has just one count. The germline gene is not matched at one end of the junction; a read error may be the cause. This chain uses TRBV2 with TRBJ2-5; 13 bases are shared with TRBD2. CDR3 length: 12 residues. From germline, CDR1 is SNHLY and CDR2 FYNNEI. CDR3 DNA sequence: TGTGCCAGCAGGGGGACTAGCGGGGCCCGGGACTTC. This gives the protein CASRGTSGARDF. The entire variable domain, with the rest obtained from reference TRBV2 and TRBJ2-5, is as follows: EPEVTQTPSHQVTQMGQEVILRCVPISNHLYFYWYRQILGQKVEFLVSFYNNEISEKSEIFDDQFSVERPDGSNFTLKIRSTKLEDSAMYFCASRGTSGARDFGPGTRLLVL.

This clonotype was seen ten or more times. The chain is built from TRBV19 and TRBJ1-5, with 8 bases matching TRBD1. The CDR3 is 14 amino acids. Germline V gene sequence: CDR1 LNHDA, CDR2 SQIVND (reference sequence). Unmatched junction bases numbered 5, after V lost 6 bases and J lost 4 bases. The CDR3 region is CASSETGANQPQHF. In DNA form, the CDR3 reads TGTGCCAGTAGCGAGACAGGGGCGAATCAGCCCCAGCATTTT.

This chain joins TRBV10-3 and TRBJ2-5; 8 nucleotides line up with TRBD2. Per the germline V gene, CDR1 is ENHRY and CDR2 is SYGVKD. The CDR3 runs to 15 residues. Trimming cost V 10 bases and J 2 bases; bases outside gene matches: 12. CDR3 residues: CASSMRGDLQETQYF. CDR3 DNA: TGTGCCAGCTCTATGCGGGGGGACCTTCAAGAGACCCAGTACTTC.

This clonotype was seen many times. The chain is built from TRBV29-1 and TRBJ1-2, with D unclear. Germline values: CDR1 SQVTM, CDR2 ANQGSEA. This CDR3 is built from 11 residues. Trimming cost V 3 bases and J 4 bases, with 6 bases left between them. As DNA, the CDR3 is TGCAGCGTTGAGGACTTCTATGGCTACACCTTC. Protein: CSVEDFYGYTF.

This clonotype was counted only a few times. The rearrangement joins TRBV20-1 to TRBJ2-7; 10 bases align to TRBD1. This CDR3 region has 13 residues. CDR1 DFQATT and CDR2 SNEGSKA come from the germline V gene (reference sequence). Trimming removed 0 bases from V and 5 bases from J; junction bases left unmatched: 1. CDR3 loop: CSAREGTGDEQYF. The CDR3 nucleotides read TGCAGTGCTAGAGAGGGGACAGGGGACGAGCAGTACTTC.

The table lists this clonotype with many counts. The chain combines TRBV5-1 with TRBJ1-3, with TRBD1 matching 9 bases. V lost 4 bases and J lost 7; bases outside the gene matches: 3. The germline V gene has CDR1 SGHRS and CDR2 YFSETQ. The CDR3 totals 13 residues. CDR3 loop: CASSRGQGNTIYF. As DNA, the CDR3 is TGCGCCAGCAGCCGCGGACAGGGGAACACCATATATTTT.

The chain couples TRBV6-5 to TRBJ1-6, with D perhaps matching TRBD1 (5 bases). V was shortened by 5 bases and J by 7 bases, with 9 bases between the two germline ends. Germline CDR1 is MNHEY and CDR2 is SVGAGI. The CDR3 sequence is 13 residues long. This CDR3 is CASSEKGNSPLHF. The CDR3 coding sequence is TGTGCCAGCAGTGAAAAGGGGAATTCACCCCTCCACTTT.

On this clonotype itself: This may arise from a read error, as a much more abundant clone is one base away. J is TRBJ1-5 and V is TRBV7-9; D may be TRBD1 (5 bases). V was cut by 4 bases and J by 2 bases, with 12 bases left in between. The CDR3 is 15 residues long. Per the germline V gene, CDR1 is SEHNR and CDR2 is FQNEAQ (reference sequence). The CDR3 is CASSSGNAGNQPQHF. CDR3 nucleotides: TGTGCCAGCAGCTCAGGGAATGCGGGCAATCAGCCCCAGCATTTT.

The V call is TRBV19, the J call TRBJ2-7; 13 bases map to TRBD2. The CDR3 consists of 17 residues. The V gene end was trimmed by 7 bases and the J gene end by 0 bases; junction bases not matched to a gene: 9. Germline V gene data show CDR1 as LNHDA and CDR2 as SQIVND (reference sequence). The CDR3 protein is CASKSRLAGGSSYEQYF. DNA of the CDR3: TGTGCCAGTAAGAGTCGACTAGCGGGAGGATCCTCCTACGAGCAGTACTTC. The full variable domain, with the rest looked up from reference TRBV19 and TRBJ2-7, is DGGITQSPKYLFRKEGQNVTLSCEQNLNHDAMYWYRQDPGQGLRLIYYSQIVNDFQKGDIAEGYSVSREKKESFPLTVTSAQKNPTAFYLCASKSRLAGGSSYEQYFGPGTRLTVT.

This clonotype was found many times. One end of the junction fails to match germline, which may point to a read error. V is TRBV6-5 and J is TRBJ2-7, with a weak D call TRBD2 (5 bases). Germline CDR1 and CDR2: MNHEY and SVGAGI. The CDR3 extends over 11 amino acids. The CDR3 DNA is TGCGCCAGCAGGACTGTCTACGAGCAGTACTTC. Protein sequence: CASRTVYEQYF.

A note on this clonotype: This likely comes from a read error, as the CDR3 has no conserved phenylalanine or tryptophan at its end. The genes are TRBV20-1 and TRBJ1-1; D gene unclear. Trimming took off 3 bases at V and 1 base at J, with 9 bases between the two ends. The CDR3 is 13 residues long. Germline CDR1 and CDR2: DFQATT and SNEGSKA (reference sequence). The CDR3, as DNA: TGCAGTGCTAGGAGGAGAAAGAACACTGAAGCTTTCCTT. This translates into CSARRRKNTEAFL.

This clonotype was seen a handful of times. A read error may account for a junction end that differs from germline. The CDR3 here is CASSEGLAASYEQYF. In DNA, the CDR3 is TGTGCCAGCAGTGAAGGTCTAGCGGCATCCTACGAGCAGTACTTC. This rearrangement joins TRBV10-3 to TRBJ2-7; 7 bases match TRBD2. The CDR3 is made up of 15 amino acids. CDR1 is ENHRY and CDR2 is SYGVKD in the germline V gene.

The CDR3 region has the DNA TGTGCCAGCAGCCGGACAGGGGGTTTACAAGAGACCCAGTACTTC. Translating it yields CASSRTGGLQETQYF. The V gene is TRBV2, the J gene TRBJ2-5, with TRBD1 matching 10 bases. The CDR3 runs 15 residues. CDR1 and CDR2 (germline): SNHLY, FYNNEI. V shed 6 bases, J shed 2 bases, and the junction held 6 bases outside the gene matches.

V gene TRBV7-9 combines with J gene TRBJ2-7; D may match TRBD1 or TRBD2 (5 bases each). This CDR3 has 16 residues. V was pared by 1 base and J by 2 bases, with 15 bases between. CDR1 and CDR2 (germline): SEHNR, FQNEAQ (reference sequence). The CDR3 DNA follows: TGTGCCAGCAGCTTAGGCCCCCGGGACGCAGCCTACGAGCAGTACTTC. Translation gives CASSLGPRDAAYEQYF.

The V call is TRBV7-9, the J call TRBJ2-7; TRBD1 is a possible D gene (6 bases). V was cut by 5 bases and J by 5 bases, with 19 bases left in between. Germline values: CDR1 SEHNR, CDR2 FQNEAQ (reference sequence). This CDR3 is 15 amino acids long. The CDR3 region is CASSLRSGVKDEQYF. The CDR3 DNA is TGTGCCAGCAGCCTAAGATCAGGGGTCAAAGACGAGCAGTACTTC. Drawing the rest from reference TRBV7-9 and TRBJ2-7, the complete variable domain is DTGVSQNPRHKITKRGQNVTFRCDPISEHNRLYWYRQTLGQGPEFLTYFQNEAQLEKSRLLSDRFSAERPKGSFSTLEIQRTEQGDSAMYLCASSLRSGVKDEQYFGPGTRLTVT.

This clonotype was seen a few times. CDR3 DNA: TGTGCCAGCAGCTTAGCGGCAGGGCCCGTAAACTCCTACGAGCAGTACTTC. Amino acids: CASSLAAGPVNSYEQYF. The V call is TRBV7-8, the J call TRBJ2-7, with a possible D match to TRBD1 (5 bases). The V gene's germline CDR1 is SGHVS and CDR2 FQNEAQ. Trimming took off 0 bases at V and 0 bases at J, with 15 bases between the two ends. The CDR3 loop spans 17 amino acids. Complete variable domain (other parts from reference TRBV7-8 and TRBJ2-7): GAGVSQSPRYKVAKRGQDVALRCDPISGHVSLFWYQQALGQGPEFLTYFQNEAQLDKSGLPSDRFFAERPEGSVSTLKIQRTQQEDSAVYLCASSLAAGPVNSYEQYFGPGTRLTVT.

The rearrangement links TRBV29-1 to TRBJ2-7; tentative D call: TRBD1 (6 bases). The J call may be mistaken, given a closer DNA end match to TRBJ2-4. CDR1 and CDR2 (germline): SQVTM, ANQGSEA. The CDR3 extends over 13 amino acids. The CDR3 DNA is TGCAGCGTAGCGGACAGTGCCAAAAACATTCAGTACTTC. It encodes CSVADSAKNIQYF.

V usage is TRBV2 and J usage is TRBJ2-7; TRBD2 might be the D (6 bases). The V end lost 3 bases, the J end lost 0 bases, and 15 bases lay between the germline ends. Per germline, CDR1 SNHLY and CDR2 FYNNEI. The CDR3 has 16 residues. This CDR3 is CASSEGGGGISYEQYF. CDR3 nucleotides: TGTGCCAGCAGTGAGGGGGGAGGCGGGATCTCCTACGAGCAGTACTTC.

The chain has TRBV20-1 and TRBJ2-7, with D possibly being TRBD1 (6 bases). The CDR3 covers 13 residues. Germline lookup yields CDR1 DFQATT and CDR2 SNEGSKA (reference sequence). Trimming took 0 bases from V and 6 from J, leaving 12 bases between them. The CDR3, as DNA: TGCAGTGCTAGAGATCGAGGGGGAGTCGAGCAGTACTTC. As protein: CSARDRGGVEQYF.

There are a few counts of this clonotype. V and J are TRBV19 and TRBJ1-2; TRBD1 matches at 8 bases. The CDR3 has 16 residues. J was trimmed by 3 bases and V by 9 bases; bases with no gene match: 15. Germline CDR1 LNHDA, CDR2 SQIVND (reference sequence). Here the CDR3 DNA reads TGTGCCAGCAGCTTGACCGCCGGACAGGGAGACTATGGCTACACCTTC. This translates into CASSLTAGQGDYGYTF.

The V and J genes are TRBV25-1 and TRBJ1-3; no clear D gene. The CDR3 extends over 14 amino acids. CDR1 and CDR2 from the germline V gene are MGHDK and SYGVNS. This CDR3 reads CARVAPGSGNTIYF. DNA for the CDR3: TGTGCTAGAGTTGCGCCCGGCTCTGGAAACACCATATATTTT. The full variable domain, with the rest looked up from reference TRBV25-1 and TRBJ1-3, is EADIYQTPRYLVIGTGKKITLECSQTMGHDKMYWYQQDPGMELHLIHYSYGVNSTEKGDLSSESTVSRIRTEHFPLTLESARPSHTSQYLCARVAPGSGNTIYFGEGSWLTVV.